A single sample is the source of the 10 T cell receptor beta chains below, sequenced in a study of vaccination and CD4 T cells after COVID-19. This sample's treatment: roughly 10-day PBMC culture with coronavirus spike peptide pools or control peptides (ViraFEST assay). Cultured CD4+ T cell DNA underwent sequencing with the Oncomine TCR Beta short-read assay. TCRdb used MiXCR to reprocess the PCR reads, holding one entry per CDR3 protein. Of more than 10,000 distinct CDR3 sequences listed, 50% were seen once; the top ten hold roughly 13%. Their recognized antigens are unknown. The source material was CD4+ T cells from blood, cultured in vitro. All receptors come from a human donor who had recovered from COVID-19.

The V call is TRBV20-1, the J call TRBJ1-4, with TRBD1 matching over 7 bases. V gave up 3 bases and J gave up 8 bases; unmatched junction bases: 9. Germline V CDR1 and CDR2: DFQATT, SNEGSKA (reference sequence). This CDR3 is 14 amino acids long. The CDR3 DNA follows: TGCAGTGCTAGGGACGGGACAGTAGGAGAAAAACTGTTTTTT. It is translated as CSARDGTVGEKLFF.

This clonotype was observed once. The gene calls are TRBV4-3 and TRBJ2-3; the match to TRBD2 covers 7 bases. The germline gives CDR1 LGHNA, CDR2 YSLEER. J gave up 0 bases and V 1 base, and 7 bases lay outside the gene matches. The CDR3 extends over 17 amino acids. The CDR3 region is CASSQGLLATSTDTQYF. CDR3 DNA sequence: TGCGCCAGCAGCCAAGGTCTACTAGCGACTAGCACAGATACGCAGTATTTT.

The genes are TRBV20-1 and TRBJ1-1; the D is unclear. CDR1 DFQATT and CDR2 SNEGSKA come from the germline V gene (reference sequence). Trimming left V 1 base short and J 0 bases short, with 9 bases between. This CDR3 has 14 residues. The CDR3 nucleotides are TGCAGTGCTAGAGCGGCCGGACTGAACACTGAAGCTTTCTTT. It specifies CSARAAGLNTEAFF.

This clonotype was counted only a few times. The genes are TRBV2 and TRBJ2-5; 8 bases align to TRBD2. The ends lost 4 bases at V and 2 bases at J; junction bases unmatched: 6. CDR1 SNHLY and CDR2 FYNNEI come from the germline V gene. This CDR3 has 15 residues. The chain's CDR3 is CASSAGGARQETQYF. CDR3 nucleotides: TGTGCCAGCAGTGCGGGGGGGGCTCGACAAGAGACCCAGTACTTC.

The chain couples TRBV6-1 to TRBJ1-1; TRBD1 is a possible D gene (5 bases). This CDR3 has 11 residues. Trimming cost V 4 bases and J 8 bases, with 8 bases left between them. CDR1 and CDR2 from the germline V gene are MNHNS and SASEGT. The CDR3, as DNA: TGTGCCAGCAGTGGGGGGGTAGAAGCTTTCTTT. This gives the protein CASSGGVEAFF.

V gene TRBV19 combines with J gene TRBJ2-3; D tentatively fits TRBD1 or TRBD2 (5 bases each). This CDR3 has 14 amino acids. Germline V gives CDR1 LNHDA, CDR2 SQIVND (reference sequence). Trimming cost V 10 bases and J 0 bases, with 14 bases left between them. CDR3 DNA: TGTGCCACCTCCGGGACGACTAGCACAGATACGCAGTATTTT. This encodes CATSGTTSTDTQYF.

The chain recombines TRBV4-1 with TRBJ2-5, with no clear D. The CDR3 consists of 13 residues. V shed 1 base and J shed 7 bases, with 10 bases lying between them. Germline assignment: CDR1 MGHRA and CDR2 YSYEKL. The DNA of the CDR3 is TGCGCCAGCAGCCAAGCCCCAGAAGGGACCCAGTACTTC. Encoded protein: CASSQAPEGTQYF.

V and J are TRBV7-2 and TRBJ2-1, with TRBD2 matching 8 bases. Trimming at V came to 1 base and at J to 16 bases, leaving 6 bases not matched to a gene. The CDR3 is 12 residues long. Germline loops: CDR1 SGHTA, CDR2 FQGNSA. The DNA of the CDR3 is TGTGCCAGCAGCTTAGAGGTAGCGGGGCTATTCTTC. Translation: CASSLEVAGLFF.

The rearrangement joins TRBV30 to TRBJ2-7; weak D call: TRBD2 (6 bases). Germline V gene lookup returns CDR1 GTSNPN and CDR2 SVGIG (reference sequence). V lost 8 bases and J lost 5, with 16 bases in between. This CDR3 region has 12 residues. CDR3: CALGQGGHEQYF. Written as DNA, the CDR3 is TGTGCCCTGGGGCAGGGAGGCCACGAGCAGTACTTC.

This clonotype was recorded only once. The chain is built from TRBV27 and TRBJ1-1; weak D call: TRBD1 (5 bases). Germline V lookup: CDR1 MNHEY, CDR2 SMNVEV (reference sequence). The CDR3 extends over 15 amino acids. Trimming cost V 0 bases and J 4 bases, with 12 bases left between them. CDR3: CASSLSTGVSTEAFF. In DNA form, the CDR3 reads TGTGCCAGCAGTTTATCGACGGGGGTGAGCACTGAAGCTTTCTTT.